The following is a T cell receptor beta chain sequence with its context. These data are taken from a study of blood T cells in healthy people across ages. Then a second PCR, running roughly 7 to 11 cycles, was carried out with a sample-barcoded 5' primer and a J-beta primer mix. TCRdb re-derived calls from the 5' RACE reads in MiXCR, one entry per CDR3 protein. The profile shows around 1,000,000 distinct CDR3 sequences, 20% to 25% of them singletons. Per germline, CDR1 LGHNA and CDR2 YNFKEQ. V gave up 0 bases and J gave up 4 bases; unmatched junction bases: 6. This CDR3 is built from 17 residues. These same data were also listed under a study on T cells of mothers and their children. That study adds: The overlap seen between related mothers and children slightly exceeded that of unrelated pairs, though not significantly.

The gene calls are TRBV4-2 and TRBJ2-2; 9 bases fit TRBD2. The sample comprised blood. This receptor was obtained from a girl aged 2-15 years in good health. CDR3 residues: CASSQDKGLAATGELFF. The CDR3 DNA follows: TGTGCCAGCAGCCAAGATAAGGGACTAGCTGCCACCGGGGAGCTGTTTTTT.